The sequence of this T cell receptor (beta chain) was determined in a study of CD8+CD57+ T cells in acquired aplastic anemia. Study-level background: Isolated CD4+ and CD8+ cells, once sorted, yielded DNA averaging around 3 ug. CD4+ reads averaged around 10 million in healthy donors. Overall study findings and caveats: Approximately 27 CD8+ CDR3 sequences occurred in both the patients and the controls. The CD8+ Simpson's diversity of patients and controls was not significantly different.

Genomic DNA, serving as template, underwent TCR beta VDJ and CDR3 profiling. Via MiXCR, TCRdb re-called the reads, giving one row per CDR3 protein. The repertoire has roughly 150,000 distinct CDR3 sequences, approximately 40% of them found once; the top ten carry around 0.96%. In the case of this clonotype: The antigen remains unidentified.

The sample consisted of sorted CD4+, CD8+, or CD8+CD57+ T cells (not recorded which) from PBMCs. This receptor was obtained from a human donor in good health.

CDR3 loop: CASSIDRAGGSYNEQFF. For the CDR3, the DNA is TGTGCCAGCAGCATAGACAGAGCGGGAGGCTCCTACAATGAGCAGTTCTTC. The chain is built from TRBV14 and TRBJ2-1, with TRBD2 matching over 9 bases. The CDR3 loop spans 17 amino acids. After removal of 5 bases from V and 0 bases from J, the junction contained 8 bases not matched to a gene. Germline V gene data show CDR1 as SGHDN and CDR2 as FVKESK.